Below are 6 T cell receptor beta chains sequenced from a single sample in a study of T cell responses to AZD1222 COVID-19 vaccine. Some clones are missing from TCRdb's copy, which holds only in-frame ones; the method was immunoSEQ multiplex PCR. The sample contains roughly 200,000 clones, under 95% of which appear only once. The source was peripheral blood, collected on day 0 of MenACWY control vaccination. All receptors come from an adult in good health.

The chain employs TRBV3-1 (or the pseudogene TRBV3-2) and TRBJ1-2; D is undetermined. The ends were cut back, 7 bases at V and 5 bases at J, with 17 bases in the middle. CDR3 length: 14 amino acids. CDR1 is LGHDT, CDR2 YNNKEL, per germline (reference sequence). Here the CDR3 DNA reads TGTGCCAGCACCCCTAGAAGGTCGGATTATGGCTACACCTTC. This encodes CASTPRRSDYGYTF.

Here the CDR3 DNA reads TGTGCCAGCAGTGAACTCTACAATGAGCAGTTCTTC. Translation: CASSELYNEQFF. The rearrangement links TRBV28 to TRBJ2-1; D unclear. Deletions cut 5 bases from V and 3 bases from J, with 5 bases between. CDR1 is MDHEN and CDR2 is SYDVKM in the germline V gene. The CDR3 covers 12 residues.

DNA for the CDR3: TGCGCCAGCAGCTTCTGGGGGGGCACTGAAGCTTTCTTT. Translating it yields CASSFWGGTEAFF. This rearrangement joins TRBV5-1 to TRBJ1-1; possible D gene TRBD1, 5 bases. The CDR3 has 13 residues. V shed 2 bases and J shed 4 bases, with 9 bases lying between them. Germline V gene sequence: CDR1 SGHRS, CDR2 YFSETQ.

The gene calls are TRBV7-2 and TRBJ1-3; no clear D. The germline V gene encodes CDR1 SGHTA and CDR2 FQGNSA. V lost 1 base and J lost 0, with 10 bases in between. This CDR3 is built from 16 residues. The CDR3 sequence is CASSLGRRSSGNTIYF. CDR3 nucleotide sequence: TGTGCCAGCAGCTTAGGGAGACGGAGCTCTGGAAACACCATATATTTT. Full variable domain (remainder filled in from reference TRBV7-2 and TRBJ1-3): GAGVSQSPSNKVTEKGKDVELRCDPISGHTALYWYRQSLGQGLEFLIYFQGNSAPDKSGLPSDRFSAERTGGSVSTLTIQRTQQEDSAVYLCASSLGRRSSGNTIYFGEGSWLTVV.

The CDR3 nucleotides are TGTGCCAGCAGCTTAGGGTCGGGGGGGTTCGTCGAGCAGTACTTC. Protein sequence: CASSLGSGGFVEQYF. This chain joins TRBV13 and TRBJ2-7; 8 bases fit TRBD2. The germline V gene has CDR1 PRHDT and CDR2 FYEKMQ (reference sequence). CDR3 length equals 15 residues. The ends lost 0 bases at V and 6 bases at J; junction bases unmatched: 7.

J is TRBJ1-2 and V is TRBV2, with D hard to call. CDR3 length: 14 residues. V lost 1 base and J lost 2, with 8 bases in between. The V gene's germline CDR1 is SNHLY and CDR2 FYNNEI. CDR3 sequence: CASSEGTGNYGYTF. Written as DNA, the CDR3 is TGTGCCAGCAGTGAAGGCACGGGGAACTATGGCTACACCTTC.